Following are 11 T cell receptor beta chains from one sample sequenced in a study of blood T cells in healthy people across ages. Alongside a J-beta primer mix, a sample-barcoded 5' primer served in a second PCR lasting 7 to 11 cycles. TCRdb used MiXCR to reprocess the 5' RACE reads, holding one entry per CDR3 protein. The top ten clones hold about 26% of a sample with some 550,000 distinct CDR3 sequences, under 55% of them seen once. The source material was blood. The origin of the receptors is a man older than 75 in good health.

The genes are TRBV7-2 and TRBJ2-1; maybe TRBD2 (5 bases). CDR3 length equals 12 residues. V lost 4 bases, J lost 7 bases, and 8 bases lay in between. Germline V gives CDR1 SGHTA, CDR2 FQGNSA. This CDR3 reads CASSSTRNEQFF. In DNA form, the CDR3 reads TGTGCCAGCAGCTCCACTAGGAATGAGCAGTTCTTC.

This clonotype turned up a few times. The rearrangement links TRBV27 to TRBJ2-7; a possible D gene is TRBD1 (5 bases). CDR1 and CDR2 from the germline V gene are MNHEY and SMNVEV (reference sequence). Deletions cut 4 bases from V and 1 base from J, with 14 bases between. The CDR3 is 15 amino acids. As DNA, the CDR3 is TGTGCCAGCAGTTCAGCAGGGCCCCCTTCCTACGAGCAGTACTTC. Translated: CASSSAGPPSYEQYF.

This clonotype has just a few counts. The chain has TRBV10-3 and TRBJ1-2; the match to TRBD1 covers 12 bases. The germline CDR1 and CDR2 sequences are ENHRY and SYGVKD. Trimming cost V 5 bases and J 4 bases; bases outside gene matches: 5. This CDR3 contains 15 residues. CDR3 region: CAISNRDRGLYGYTF. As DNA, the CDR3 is TGTGCCATCAGTAACCGGGACAGGGGGCTCTATGGCTACACCTTC.

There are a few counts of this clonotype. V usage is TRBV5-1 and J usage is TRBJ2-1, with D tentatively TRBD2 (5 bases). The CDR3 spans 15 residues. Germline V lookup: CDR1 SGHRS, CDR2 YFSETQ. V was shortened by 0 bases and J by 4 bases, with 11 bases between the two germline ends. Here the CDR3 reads CASSLVGENYNEQFF. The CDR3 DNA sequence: TGCGCCAGCAGCTTGGTGGGAGAGAATTACAATGAGCAGTTCTTC. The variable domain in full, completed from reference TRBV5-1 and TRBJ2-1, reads KAGVTQTPRYLIKTRGQQVTLSCSPISGHRSVSWYQQTPGQGLQFLFEYFSETQRNKGNFPGRFSGRQFSNSRSEMNVSTLELGDSALYLCASSLVGENYNEQFFGPGTRLTVL.

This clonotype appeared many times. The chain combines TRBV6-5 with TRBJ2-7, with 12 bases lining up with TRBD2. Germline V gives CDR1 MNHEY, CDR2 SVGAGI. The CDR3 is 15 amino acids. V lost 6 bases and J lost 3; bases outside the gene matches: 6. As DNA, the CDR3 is TGTGCCAGCAGCCCGAGGACTAGCGGGAACTACGAGCAGTACTTC. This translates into CASSPRTSGNYEQYF.

In DNA form, the CDR3 reads TGTGCCAGCAGCCGGGGACTAGCCGGGAGCTCCCCGGTGGAGTACGAGCAGTACTTC. Residues: CASSRGLAGSSPVEYEQYF. The genes are TRBV4-2 and TRBJ2-7; 9 bases are shared with TRBD2. This CDR3 contains 19 residues. V lost 4 bases, J lost 4 bases, and 20 bases stayed unmatched. Germline CDR1 LGHNA, CDR2 YNFKEQ.

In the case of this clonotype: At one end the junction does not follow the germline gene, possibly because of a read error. Here the CDR3 reads CVSSWGQGASEAFF. For the CDR3, the DNA is TGTGTCAGCAGCTGGGGACAGGGGGCGTCTGAAGCTTTCTTT. The genes are TRBV5-5 and TRBJ1-1, with 12 nucleotides matching TRBD1. CDR3 length: 14 amino acids. Germline V CDR1 and CDR2: SGHKS, YYEKEE (reference sequence).

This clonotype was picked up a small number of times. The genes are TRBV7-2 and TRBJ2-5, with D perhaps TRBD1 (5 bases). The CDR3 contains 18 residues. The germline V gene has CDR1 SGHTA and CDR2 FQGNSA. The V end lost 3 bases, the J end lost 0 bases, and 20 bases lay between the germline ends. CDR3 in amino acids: CASSFPYRHSGNQETQYF. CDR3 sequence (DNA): TGTGCCAGCAGCTTTCCGTATCGCCATTCAGGGAACCAAGAGACCCAGTACTTC.

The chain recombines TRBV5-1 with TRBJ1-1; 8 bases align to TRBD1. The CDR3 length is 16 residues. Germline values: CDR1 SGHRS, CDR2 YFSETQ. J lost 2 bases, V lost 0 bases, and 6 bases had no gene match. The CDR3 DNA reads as TGCGCCAGCAGCTTGGGAACCGGGACAGGCAACACTGAAGCTTTCTTT. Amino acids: CASSLGTGTGNTEAFF.

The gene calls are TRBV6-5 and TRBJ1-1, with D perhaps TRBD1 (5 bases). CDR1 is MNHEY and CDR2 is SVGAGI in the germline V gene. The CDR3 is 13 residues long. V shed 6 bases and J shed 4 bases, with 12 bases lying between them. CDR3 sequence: CASSSRAGTEAFF. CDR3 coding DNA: TGTGCCAGCAGCAGCAGGGCTGGCACTGAAGCTTTCTTT.

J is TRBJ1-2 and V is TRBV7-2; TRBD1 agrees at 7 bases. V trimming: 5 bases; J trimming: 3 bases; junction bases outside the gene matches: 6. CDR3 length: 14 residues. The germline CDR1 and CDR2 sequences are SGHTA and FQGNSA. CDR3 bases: TGTGCCAGCAGCACGGACGGGACAGACTATGGCTACACCTTC. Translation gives CASSTDGTDYGYTF.